This paragraph covers one T cell receptor (beta chain) sequence. This clonotype was seen at least ten times. What antigen it recognizes has not been identified. Base qualities were left out, and no much larger clone turns up one base away. The sample is drawn from a study of tumor-infiltrating lymphocytes in primary liver carcinoma (dated by TCRdb to about 2017). With respect to the entire study: Between late 2015 and March 2016, about 5 patients in China with histopathologically diagnosed primary liver carcinoma had their tumors surgically resected. For each liver tumor, the study sampled five regions along with adjacent normal tissue and blood, and applied TCRbeta repertoire sequencing, expression microarrays and whole-exome sequencing. Of the five patients, three men and two women aged 30 to 69 years, four had hepatocellular carcinoma and one had combined HCC and intrahepatic cholangiocarcinoma. TCRbeta repertoire sequencing covered roughly 35 specimens from 5 patients: about 25 tumor regions, 5 adjacent noncancerous liver tissues and 5 peripheral blood samples. The tumors of the five patients were staged as T1-T3 N0M0, with maximum diameters ranging from 4.2 to 10 cm. Each sample produced roughly 3.65 to 7.13 million productive TCRbeta reads, and read depth showed no significant difference between tissue types. Technical replicate repertoires showed high reproducibility, with mean shared-clone rates approximately 0.87 and correlation coefficients above 0.95.

Blood RNA was extracted from unsorted whole blood with TRIzol reagent; germline DNA came from the DNeasy Blood & Tissue kit. At the time of sampling, the patients had chronic HBV infection and had not received any treatment. Before surgery, about 3.9 milliliters of peripheral blood were drawn into K2EDTA tubes. General conclusions and limits of the study: Pairs of tumor regions showed greater repertoire overlap (mean 36%) than tumor-adjacent pairs (approximately 17%) or tumor-blood pairs (approximately 14%), which is consistent with antigen-driven expansion. The top 250 clones accounted for a significantly greater share of the repertoire in tumors than in blood (p = 0.039). Only a few patients were included in the study, and the authors note that the findings should be validated in a larger study. Because the samples were bulk and unsorted, CD4+ and CD8+ T cell repertoires could not be compared. Only the TCR beta chain was sequenced, which likely underestimates true repertoire diversity because unpaired alpha chains were not captured.

TCRbeta-specific cDNA was reverse-transcribed from 500 ng total RNA using a constant-region primer and ProtoScript II reverse transcriptase. Three nested multiplex PCR rounds, following a slightly modified ARM-PCR procedure, were used to build the TCRbeta libraries. Sample barcodes and Illumina adapters were attached in a final 25-cycle PCR using Deep VentR polymerase. Before sequencing, amplicons of 200-500 bp were gel-purified using a QIAquick gel extraction kit. An Illumina HiSeq 2500 was used to sequence the TCRbeta amplicons, generating 250-bp paired-end reads. The published analysis was carried out like this. Quality trimming of reads was performed with Trimmomatic v0.33, and paired reads were merged with FLASH v1.2.11 so that full CDR3 sequences could be recovered. MiGEC v1.2.1b assigned V, D and J germline segments to the rearranged TCRbeta sequences. Clonotype statistics and Shannon-Wiener diversity indices were calculated with VDJtools v1.0.0. To cut down on sampling bias, every analysis after diversity analysis relied on just the 250 most abundant clonotypes from each sample. TCRdb took the public reads, trimmed them with fastp at Q25, ran MiXCR for clone calling and kept in-frame beta chains. Each entry is one CDR3 protein sequence, shown with its most common DNA and genes. TCRdb, not the authors, supplied the V and J calls. The table for this sample lists 300,000 to 350,000 distinct CDR3 sequences; 65% of them were counted only once. About 6% of the sample comes from the top ten.

The TCR was taken from a man aged 40-49 years with primary liver carcinoma and hepatitis B virus infection. Input material: peripheral blood.

The CDR3 is CASSQDTASYYEQYF. In nucleotides, the sequence is TGTGCCAGCAGCCAAGATACAGCTTCCTACTACGAGCAGTACTTC. The V and J genes are TRBV4-2 and TRBJ2-7; the D gene remains uncertain. There are 15 amino acids in the CDR3, from cysteine to phenylalanine inclusive. The DNA shown is the 45-base CDR3, in frame from base 1. V and J are truncated by 0 bases and 3 bases respectively, leaving an intervening sequence of 12 bases. CDR1 and CDR2 (LGHNA, YNFKEQ) derive from the germline V gene.